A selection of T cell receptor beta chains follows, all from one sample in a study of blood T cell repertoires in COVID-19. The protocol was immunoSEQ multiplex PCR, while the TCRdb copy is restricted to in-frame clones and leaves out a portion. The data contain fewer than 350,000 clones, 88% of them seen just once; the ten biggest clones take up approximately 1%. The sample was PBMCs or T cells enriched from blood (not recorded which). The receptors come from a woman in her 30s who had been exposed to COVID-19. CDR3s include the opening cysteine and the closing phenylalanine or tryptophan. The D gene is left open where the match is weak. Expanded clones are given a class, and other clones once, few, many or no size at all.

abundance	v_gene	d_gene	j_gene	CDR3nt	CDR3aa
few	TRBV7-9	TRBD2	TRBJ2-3	TGTGCCAGCATCCCCGGACTAGCGGGACCCACAGATACGCAGTATTTT	CASIPGLAGPTDTQYF
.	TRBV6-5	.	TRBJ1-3	TGTGCCAGCAGGGGAGTACCCGGAAACACCATATATTTT	CASRGVPGNTIYF
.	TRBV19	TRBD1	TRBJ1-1	TGTGCCAGTAGTGAACAGGGGCCGAACACTGAAGCTTTCTTT	CASSEQGPNTEAFF
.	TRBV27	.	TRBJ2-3	TGTGCCAGCAGTGGCGAGGCTCAACGGCAGTATTTT	CASSGEAQRQYF
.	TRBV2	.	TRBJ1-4	TGTGCCAGCAGTATAGGGGGTGCAACTAATGAAAAACTGTTTTTT	CASSIGGATNEKLFF
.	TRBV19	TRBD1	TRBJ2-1	TGTGCCAGTAGTAAAGGGACAGGGGACTACAATGAGCAGTTCTTC	CASSKGTGDYNEQFF
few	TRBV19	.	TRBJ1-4	TGTGCCAGTAGTCCTAACCGGGACTCTTCATCCGGCGAAAAACTGTTTTTT	CASSPNRDSSSGEKLFF
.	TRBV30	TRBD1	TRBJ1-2	TGTGCCTGGAGTAGGACAGGGGCCCCAGCTAACTATGGCTACACCTTC	CAWSRTGAPANYGYTF
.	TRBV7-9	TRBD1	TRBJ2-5	TGTGCCAGCAGCCGTATTAAGGGGGCCCGAGAGACCCAGTACTTC	CASSRIKGARETQYF
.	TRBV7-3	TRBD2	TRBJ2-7	TGTGCCAGCAGCCGACTAGCGGGAGACTACGAGCAGTACTTC	CASSRLAGDYEQYF
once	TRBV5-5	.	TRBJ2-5	TGTGCCAGCAGCTTGGGGACTACCCAAGAGACCCAGTACTTC	CASSLGTTQETQYF
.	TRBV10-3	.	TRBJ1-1	TGTGCCATCAGTGGAGAGGATACTGAAGCTTTCTTT	CAISGEDTEAFF
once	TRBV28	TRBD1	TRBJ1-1	TGTGCCAGCAGCCTTGCCCGGGACAGGGGCCCTGAAGCTTTCTTT	CASSLARDRGPEAFF
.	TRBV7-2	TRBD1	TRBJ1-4	TGTGCCAGCAGCTTAGCCTTATCTCGGACAGGGACTAATGAAAAACTGTTTTTT	CASSLALSRTGTNEKLFF
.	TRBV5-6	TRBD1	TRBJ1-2	TGTGCCAGCAGCTGGACGGGACAGCCAAAACGAGATGGCTACACCTTC	CASSWTGQPKRDGYTF
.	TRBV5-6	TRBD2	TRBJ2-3	TGTGCCAGCAGCTGGACTAGGGCAGATACGCAGTATTTT	CASSWTRADTQYF
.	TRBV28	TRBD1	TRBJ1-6	TGTGCCAGCAGTTTACAGGGGGCGGGATCCTATAATTCACCCCTCCACTTT	CASSLQGAGSYNSPLHF
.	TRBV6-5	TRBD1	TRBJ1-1	TGTGCCAGCAGTACTCTGGACAGGGAACGGACTGAAGCTTTCTTT	CASSTLDRERTEAFF
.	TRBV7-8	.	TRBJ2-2	TGTGCCAGCAGCTTATTCCCCCCGAGGGAGGCCGGGGAGCTGTTTTTT	CASSLFPPREAGELFF
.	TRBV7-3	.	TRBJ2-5	TGTGCCAGCAGCTTTTCGGGTGGAGAGACCCAGTACTTC	CASSFSGGETQYF
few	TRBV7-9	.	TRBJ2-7	TGTGCCAGCAGCTTACGCTACGAGCAGTACTTC	CASSLRYEQYF
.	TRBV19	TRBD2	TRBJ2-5	TGTGCCAGTAGCCTTGGACTAGCGGGAGGACGGGAGACCCAGTACTTC	CASSLGLAGGRETQYF
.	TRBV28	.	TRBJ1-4	TGTGCCAGCAGTGGCCCCTCCCCAAGGACAGCTACTGAAAAACTGTTTTTT	CASSGPSPRTATEKLFF
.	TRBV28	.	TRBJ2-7	TGTGCCAGCAGTGGCCCCGGGCCAGACAGCTACGAGCAGTACTTC	CASSGPGPDSYEQYF
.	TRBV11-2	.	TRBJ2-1	TGTGCCAGCAGCTTTGACCCCTTCCTCGCAGGGCTCTACAATGAGCAGTTCTTC	CASSFDPFLAGLYNEQFF
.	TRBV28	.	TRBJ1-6	TGTGCCAGCAGTGTCCTAGGACATCGGAGCTCCTATAATTCACCCCTCCACTTT	CASSVLGHRSSYNSPLHF
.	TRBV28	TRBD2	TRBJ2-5	TGTGCCAGCAGGAGCGGGAGTGCACAAGAGACCCAGTACTTC	CASRSGSAQETQYF
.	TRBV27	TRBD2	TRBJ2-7	TGTGCCAGCAGTAGACCGACTAGCGGGAGGCCCGAGCAGTACTTC	CASSRPTSGRPEQYF
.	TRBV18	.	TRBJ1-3	TGTGCCAGCTCACCCCGTGGGCCCCCTCCCGACACCATATATTTT	CASSPRGPPPDTIYF
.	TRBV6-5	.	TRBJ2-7	TGTGCCAGCAATCGAGACGGGTCCTACGAGCAGTACTTC	CASNRDGSYEQYF
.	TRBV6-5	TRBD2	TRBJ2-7	TGTGCCAGCAGCACAAGCGGGAGCAGGTCCTACGAGCAGTACTTC	CASSTSGSRSYEQYF
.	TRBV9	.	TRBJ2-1	TGTGCCAGCAGCGTAGCCCCGGAGGACGGTGAGCAGTTCTTC	CASSVAPEDGEQFF
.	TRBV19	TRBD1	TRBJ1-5	TGTGCCAGTAAATTGGGAAAACAGGGGGCGGCAAATCAGCCCCAGCATTTT	CASKLGKQGAANQPQHF
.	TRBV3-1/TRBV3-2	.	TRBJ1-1	TGTGCCAGCAGCCAAGTGGCGGGGGACACTGAAGCTTTCTTT	CASSQVAGDTEAFF
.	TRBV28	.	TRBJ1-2	TGTGCCAGCAGGCATGACAGGAACTATGGCTACACCTTC	CASRHDRNYGYTF
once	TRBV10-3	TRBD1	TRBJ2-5	TGTGCCTCGGGGACAGCCCAAGAGACCCAGTACTTC	CASGTAQETQYF
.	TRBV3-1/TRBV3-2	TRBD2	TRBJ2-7	TGTGCCAGCGCTGTACTAGCGGGAAAGCCCTACGAGCAGTACTTC	CASAVLAGKPYEQYF
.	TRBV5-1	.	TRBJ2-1	TGCGCCAGCAGCTCCACCCCGGGAACCAATGAGCAGTTCTTC	CASSSTPGTNEQFF
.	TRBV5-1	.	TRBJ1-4	TGCGCCAGCAGCACGGAGGGGACGGCTAATGAAAAACTGTTTTTT	CASSTEGTANEKLFF
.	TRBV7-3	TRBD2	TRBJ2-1	TGTGCCAGCAGCTCGGGGACTAGCGGGGTGGCGTTAGGGGAGCAGTTCTTC	CASSSGTSGVALGEQFF
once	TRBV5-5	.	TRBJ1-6	TGTGCCAGCAGCCGGGGAGGGGTACGGAATTCACCCCTCCACTTT	CASSRGGVRNSPLHF
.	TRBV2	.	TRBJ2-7	TGTGCCAGCAGTGAGTCGGGGACATATCGATACGAGCAGTACTTC	CASSESGTYRYEQYF
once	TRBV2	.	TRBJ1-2	TGTGCCAGCAGTGAAGGACGGGATAACTATGGCTACACCTTC	CASSEGRDNYGYTF
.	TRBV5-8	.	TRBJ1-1	TGTGCCAGCAGCTTGGGAGGGCCGGGCACTGAAGCTTTCTTT	CASSLGGPGTEAFF
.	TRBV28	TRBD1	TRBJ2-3	TGTGCCAGCGGTAGACAGGGTGGGTCAGATACGCAGTATTTT	CASGRQGGSDTQYF
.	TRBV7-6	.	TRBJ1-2	TGTGCCAGCAGCTTAGCGCGCGACTACACCTTC	CASSLARDYTF